Sequencing of this TCR beta chain was carried out in a study of shared clonotypes between healthy human individuals. The repertoire was sequenced with immunoSEQ multiplex PCR; TCRdb's copy has only in-frame clones and lacks some. The sample records about half a million clones, around 75% being singletons. This clone was recorded at least ten times. The V and J ends lost 6 bases and 2 bases, in that order; junction bases with no gene match: 7. The CDR3 runs to 13 residues. The germline gives CDR1 SQVTM, CDR2 ANQGSEA. The V gene is TRBV29-1, the J gene TRBJ2-7, with 7 bases lining up with TRBD1. Material for sequencing was PBMCs. The TCR comes from a woman aged 40-49 years in good health. Some clones in this sample may be carry-over from other donors' samples. For the CDR3, the DNA is TGCAGCGTAGCTGGACAGGAGCCCTACGAGCAGTACTTC. Protein product: CSVAGQEPYEQYF.